This record covers a single T cell receptor beta chain. The antigen is undetermined. The record originates from a study of CD8 T cells in Susac syndrome. Study results and limitations: The study acknowledged a relatively small number of individuals in its TCR sequencing and HLA analysis.

Controls matched for sex and age were healthy donors. Negative isolation yielded the CD8+ and CD4+ T cells, while FACS enriched the TEMRA cells. The germline V and J ends were trimmed by 4 bases and 3 bases, with 7 bases remaining between them. CDR1 SQVTM and CDR2 ANQGSEA come from the germline V gene. The CDR3 covers 12 residues. RNA amounts of 0.5 to 1 ug underwent reverse transcription with random hexamers. Via MiXCR, TCRdb re-called the immunoSEQ multiplex PCR reads, giving one row per CDR3 protein. The data show about 140,000 distinct CDR3 sequences, with around 94% seen just once and 0.27% held by the top ten.

The V call is TRBV29-1, the J call TRBJ2-1; D remains ambiguous. Sequenced: CD8+ T cells from PBMCs. The sequence was obtained from a human donor in good health. CDR3 in amino acids: CSVGIGYNEQFF. In nucleotides, the CDR3 is TGCAGCGTTGGTATAGGCTACAATGAGCAGTTCTTC.